This T cell receptor beta chain was identified during a study of blood T cell repertoires in COVID-19. At the level of the study: The origin of the acute and convalescent COVID-19 samples was the United States, Italy and Spain. Sources were T cells, B-cell-depleted T cells, or PBMCs; the material itself was cDNA or gDNA.

As processed by the authors: Estimated nucleated cell counts came from reference gene primer amplification. Here immunoSEQ multiplex PCR was the method, and the copy in TCRdb shows in-frame clones only, minus some. V, J and clone size were drawn from that table, and D and trimming were deduced from the DNA. The table records about 210,000 clones, roughly nine tenths of them present only once. Germline lookup yields CDR1 LGHDT and CDR2 YNNKEL (reference sequence). V shed 11 bases and J shed 5 bases, with 12 bases lying between them. The CDR3 has 11 amino acids. This clone appeared a few times. The sample taken for sequencing was peripheral blood. The TCR originated in a young man with acute or convalescent COVID-19. The gene calls are TRBV3-1 (or the pseudogene TRBV3-2) and TRBJ2-5; a possible D gene is TRBD2 (6 bases). Here the CDR3 reads CAYEGRETQYF. CDR3 DNA: TGTGCCTACGAGGGGAGGGAGACCCAGTACTTC.